The entry below gives a single TCR beta chain sequence along with its context. This clonotype was counted only a few times. Its antigen is not yet known. Base qualities were left out, and no much larger clone turns up one base away. This record comes from a study of patients and donors after allogeneic stem cell transplantation (dated by TCRdb to between 2020 and 2021). The germline V gene (reference sequence) yields MNHNY for CDR1 and SVGAGI for CDR2. V is pared back by 4 bases and J by 5 bases, with 8 bases lying between the germline termini. The CDR3 numbers 12 residues from cysteine through phenylalanine. Just the 36-base CDR3 DNA is kept, in frame starting at base 1. Libraries came from RT-PCR. This sample was sequenced with a NextSeq 550. The public reads were reprocessed in TCRdb via fastp at Q25 and MiXCR, keeping in-frame beta chains. Rows matching on CDR3 protein sequence are summarized as one entry with the most common DNA and genes. The sample table holds roughly 21,000 distinct CDR3 sequences, of which 25% to 30% were seen once. Together, the top ten hold 40% to 50% of the sample.

The receptor chain draws on TRBV6-6 and TRBJ2-5; no D gene is confidently identified. The specimen sequenced was blood, either unsorted or a sorted T cell fraction (not recorded which). The source of this sequence is a human donor who was either an allogeneic HSCT recipient or a stem cell or donor lymphocyte infusion donor (not recorded which). It is not recorded whose cells these are; they may come from a transplant donor. The nucleotide sequence reads TGTGCCAGCAGTTTAGGGATGGAGACCCAGTACTTC. Its coded protein is CASSLGMETQYF.